A single sample is the source of the 16 T cell receptor beta chains below, sequenced in a study of regulatory T cells in long-lasting Graves disease. Assembly of TCR beta libraries relied on iRepertoire HTBI primers together with Arm-PCR of CDR3 regions. TCRdb re-derived calls from the multiplex PCR reads in MiXCR, one entry per CDR3 protein. This sample carries 250,000 to 300,000 distinct CDR3 sequences, roughly a fifth of them seen once, and the ten largest clones take around 50%. Time point noted: persistent/refractory GD, antithyroid drugs over 5 years with positive TRAb. After RNA was extracted from PBMCs, the TCR library was made from it. Sequenced material: peripheral blood mononuclear cells (PBMCs), taken when the disease was refractory, from a patient treated with antithyroid drugs. These receptors originate from a female donor with Graves disease.

This clonotype appeared a few times. The chain carries TRBV30 and TRBJ2-6; D gene ambiguous. The V end lost 7 bases, the J end lost 2 bases, and 9 bases lay between the germline ends. CDR1 GTSNPN and CDR2 SVGIG come from the germline V gene (reference sequence). The CDR3 contains 13 residues. The CDR3 DNA follows: TGTGCCTCAGGAATCCCTGGGGCCAACGTCCTGACTTTC. It translates to CASGIPGANVLTF.

The chain uses TRBV6-1 and TRBJ1-4, with 7 bases matching TRBD1. This CDR3 contains 14 residues. After removal of 5 bases from V and 7 bases from J, the junction contained 7 bases not matched to a gene. CDR1 and CDR2 (germline): MNHNS, SASEGT. The CDR3 sequence is CASSSTGVAEKLFF. In DNA form, the CDR3 reads TGTGCCAGCAGTAGCACAGGGGTAGCTGAAAAACTGTTTTTT.

The table lists this clonotype with many counts. The chain combines TRBV28 with TRBJ2-7; tentative D call: TRBD2 (5 bases). Trimming took off 7 bases at V and 5 bases at J, with 12 bases between the two ends. The CDR3 contains 12 residues. Germline V gene data show CDR1 as MDHEN and CDR2 as SYDVKM. CDR3 sequence (DNA): TGTGCCAGCAACGCCGGGATTCACGAGCAGTACTTC. Its translation is CASNAGIHEQYF.

This clonotype was observed many times. This chain joins TRBV2 and TRBJ2-5, with 9 bases identical to TRBD1. V lost 8 bases, J lost 2 bases, and 9 bases stayed unmatched. Germline values: CDR1 SNHLY, CDR2 FYNNEI. This CDR3 spans 15 amino acids. The CDR3 reads CASAGNRGPQETQYF. The CDR3 DNA is TGTGCCAGCGCAGGGAACAGGGGGCCTCAAGAGACCCAGTACTTC.

This rearrangement joins TRBV7-6 to TRBJ2-7, with 11 bases fitting TRBD2. V lost 1 base and J lost 0; bases outside the gene matches: 14. CDR1 and CDR2 from the germline V gene are SGHVS and FNYEAQ. The CDR3 runs to 20 residues. CDR3 coding DNA: TGTGCCAGCAGCTTAGGATCGACGACTAGCGGGAAGAAAAGCTCCTACGAGCAGTACTTC. Translated: CASSLGSTTSGKKSSYEQYF.

This clonotype came up many times. The chain has TRBV18 and TRBJ1-2; 7 nucleotides agree with TRBD1. The CDR3 spans 17 residues. J was trimmed by 1 base and V by 3 bases; bases with no gene match: 11. Germline V lookup: CDR1 KGHSH, CDR2 LQKENI. The CDR3 bases are TGTGCCAGCTCACCCTTCGACGGGACAGCCATTAACTATGGCTACACCTTC. Translated, it gives CASSPFDGTAINYGYTF. The whole variable domain, remainder taken from reference TRBV18 and TRBJ1-2, is NAGVMQNPRHLVRRRGQEARLRCSPMKGHSHVYWYRQLPEEGLKFMVYLQKENIIDESGMPKERFSAEFPKEGPSILRIQQVVRGDSAAYFCASSPFDGTAINYGYTFGSGTRLTVV.

Note on this clonotype: A much bigger clone sits one base away, suggesting this may be a read error. V gene TRBV27 combines with J gene TRBJ2-6; a possible D gene is TRBD2 (6 bases). The CDR3 is 15 amino acids. V was pared by 1 base and J by 2 bases, with 6 bases between. Germline loops: CDR1 MNHEY, CDR2 SMNVEV (reference sequence). As DNA, the CDR3 is TGTGCCAGCAGTTTATGGGGGGCTGGGGCCAACGTCCTGACTTTC. Protein: CASSLWGAGANVLTF. The full variable domain, its missing parts supplied by reference TRBV27 and TRBJ2-6, is EAQVTQNPRYLITVTGKKLTVTCSQNMNHEYMSWYRQDPGLGLRQIYYSMNVEVTDKGDVPEGYKVSRKEKRNFPLILESPSPNQTSLYFCASSLWGAGANVLTFGAGSRLTVL.

The V call is TRBV7-9, the J call TRBJ2-4; 9 bases are shared with TRBD1. The ends lost 5 bases at V and 5 bases at J; junction bases unmatched: 7. Looked up from germline, CDR1 is SEHNR and CDR2 is FQNEAQ (reference sequence). This CDR3 has 15 residues. This CDR3 reads CASSERRTGENIQYF. The CDR3 DNA reads as TGTGCCAGCAGCGAGCGACGGACAGGGGAAAACATTCAGTACTTC.

CDR3 in amino acids: CASSLGDARPTEAFF. Here the CDR3 DNA reads TGCGCCAGCAGCCTGGGGGACGCGCGACCCACTGAAGCTTTCTTT. This chain links TRBV4-3 with TRBJ1-1; D is perhaps TRBD1 (5 bases). Germline CDR1 reads LGHNA; CDR2 reads YSLEER. The CDR3 covers 15 residues. The V end was cut by 4 bases, the J end by 4 bases, with 16 bases between.

The CDR3 DNA sequence: TGTGCCAGCAGTTACTTGGAGTACCAAGAGACCCAGTACTTC. It yields the protein CASSYLEYQETQYF. The chain has TRBV6-5 and TRBJ2-5; D is uncertain. CDR1 is MNHEY and CDR2 is SVGAGI in the germline V gene. V shed 1 base and J shed 0 bases, with 6 bases lying between them. The CDR3 runs 14 residues.

This clonotype came up many times. The V and J genes are TRBV20-1 and TRBJ1-3; D might be TRBD1 (5 bases). This CDR3 contains 15 residues. Trimming cost V 2 bases and J 0 bases, with 11 bases left between them. Germline CDR1 is DFQATT and CDR2 is SNEGSKA (reference sequence). The CDR3 loop reads CSARTFRDSGNTIYF. CDR3 in DNA: TGCAGTGCTAGAACGTTCAGGGACTCTGGAAACACCATATATTTT.

This chain's CDR3 is CASSRARQGAYEQYF. The DNA of the CDR3 is TGCGCCAGCAGCCGAGCCAGACAGGGGGCCTACGAGCAGTACTTC. The rearrangement uses TRBV4-1 and TRBJ2-7; TRBD1 agrees at 9 bases. The CDR3 runs 15 residues. Losses at the gene ends were 4 bases for V and 2 bases for J; bases not matched to a gene: 6. CDR1 is MGHRA and CDR2 is YSYEKL in the germline V gene.

V is TRBV30 and J is TRBJ2-1; D may be TRBD2 (5 bases). V lost 4 bases and J lost 5, with 12 bases in between. The CDR3 runs to 13 residues. CDR1 is GTSNPN, CDR2 SVGIG, per germline (reference sequence). The CDR3 spells CAWNPTEDNEQFF. CDR3 DNA: TGTGCCTGGAACCCCACGGAGGACAATGAGCAGTTCTTC.

This clonotype has more than one count but fewer than ten. The chain recombines TRBV12-3 or TRBV12-4 with TRBJ2-5; no reliable D call. The V end was cut by 3 bases, the J end by 4 bases, with 24 bases between. The CDR3 is made up of 18 amino acids. CDR3 in amino acids: CASSFTLHFRAPPETQYF. The CDR3, as DNA: TGTGCCAGCAGTTTTACGCTTCACTTTAGGGCTCCTCCAGAGACCCAGTACTTC.

This clonotype came up a few times. The chain recombines TRBV5-6 with TRBJ2-7; 7 bases line up with TRBD1. CDR1 is SGHDT and CDR2 is YYEEEE in the germline V gene. CDR3 length equals 13 residues. V was clipped by 2 bases and J by 6 bases; unmatched bases: 5. The CDR3 nucleotides read TGTGCCAGCAGCTTCCTGACAGGGCGCGAGCAGTACTTC. Translation: CASSFLTGREQYF. Combining the CDR3 with reference TRBV5-6 and TRBJ2-7 gives the whole variable domain DAGVTQSPTHLIKTRGQQVTLRCSPKSGHDTVSWYQQALGQGPQFIFQYYEEEERQRGNFPDRFSGHQFPNYSSELNVNALLLGDSALYLCASSFLTGREQYFGPGTRLTVT.

This clonotype has only a few counts. V usage is TRBV19 and J usage is TRBJ2-7; D possibly corresponds to TRBD1 (6 bases). Germline values: CDR1 LNHDA, CDR2 SQIVND (reference sequence). This CDR3 region has 12 residues. Trimming removed 6 bases at V and 7 bases at J, with 13 bases between. CDR3 sequence reads: CASSSNREEQYF. The CDR3 DNA follows: TGTGCCAGTAGCTCCAACAGGGAGGAGCAGTACTTC.